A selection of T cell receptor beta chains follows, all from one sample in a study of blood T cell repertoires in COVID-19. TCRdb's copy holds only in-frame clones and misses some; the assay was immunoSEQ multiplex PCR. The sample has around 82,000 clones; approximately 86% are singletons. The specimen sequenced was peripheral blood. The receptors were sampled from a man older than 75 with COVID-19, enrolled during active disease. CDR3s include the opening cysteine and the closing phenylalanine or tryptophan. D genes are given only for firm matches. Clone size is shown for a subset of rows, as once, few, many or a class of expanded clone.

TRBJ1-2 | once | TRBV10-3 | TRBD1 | TGTGCCATCAGCGGGACAGCGGAGGGCTACACCTTC | CAISGTAEGYTF
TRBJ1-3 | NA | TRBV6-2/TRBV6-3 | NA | TGTGCCAGCAGCCCCGGGACACTGTATCTTTTCTCTGGAAACACCATATATTTT | CASSPGTLYLFSGNTIYF
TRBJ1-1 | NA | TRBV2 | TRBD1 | TGTGCCAGCAGAGCCCGGACAGGACCGAACACTGAAGCTTTCTTT | CASRARTGPNTEAFF
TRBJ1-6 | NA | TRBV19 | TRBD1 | TGTGCCACAAACCGGGACAGAAATTCACCCCTCCACTTT | CATNRDRNSPLHF
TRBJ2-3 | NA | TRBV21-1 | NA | TGTGCCAGCAGCAAAGTAAGGGGGCGGACAACTAGCACAGATACGCAGTATTTT | CASSKVRGRTTSTDTQYF
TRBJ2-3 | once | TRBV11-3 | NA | TGTGCCAGCAGCTGGGGGCTTAGCACAGATACGCAGTATTTT | CASSWGLSTDTQYF
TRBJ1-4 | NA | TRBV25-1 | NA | TGTGCCAGCAACTCCCTAGGCGAAAAACTGTTTTTT | CASNSLGEKLFF
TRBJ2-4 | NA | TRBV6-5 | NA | TGTGCCTCCGAAGGGGGAGGGGGTCAGGACATTCAGTACTTC | CASEGGGGQDIQYF
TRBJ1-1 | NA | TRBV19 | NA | TGTGCCAGTAGTATATATTGGAGTATGAACACTGAAGCTTTCTTT | CASSIYWSMNTEAFF
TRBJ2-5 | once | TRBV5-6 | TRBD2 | TGTGCCAGCAGCTTGGTCGGGGGGGAGACCCAGTACTTC | CASSLVGGETQYF
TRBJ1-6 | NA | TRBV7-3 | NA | TGTGCCAGCAGCTTACTAGGCGGGGCCGATTCACCCCTCCACTTT | CASSLLGGADSPLHF